Listed below are T cell receptor beta chains from one sample, sequenced in a study of cytomegalovirus exposure and HLA in healthy donors. Clones were sequenced by immunoSEQ multiplex PCR, and TCRdb holds only the in-frame ones, with some missing. The sample has 75,000 to 100,000 clones, 55% to 75% seen once. The sample consisted of PBMCs. The receptor set was obtained from a man aged 55 to 70 in good health and CMV-seronegative. CDR3s include the opening cysteine and the closing phenylalanine or tryptophan. A D gene is named only where the DNA matches it firmly. Size tells how often a clone was seen (once, few, many) or the class of an expanded clone, and some rows leave it out.

clone_size	j_call	d_call	v_call	cdr3_aa	cdr3_nt
once	TRBJ2-3	TRBD2	TRBV5-4	CASTRPGTSPTDTQYF	TGTGCCAGCACCCGACCCGGGACTAGCCCCACAGATACGCAGTATTTT
-	TRBJ2-1	-	TRBV5-1	CASSLDPGNNEQFF	TGCGCCAGCAGCTTGGATCCGGGTAACAATGAGCAGTTCTTC
-	TRBJ2-1	-	TRBV6-5	CASSYSTNAGREQFF	TGTGCCAGCAGTTACTCCACCAATGCGGGGCGAGAGCAGTTCTTC
few	TRBJ2-2	-	TRBV10-2	CASSIGLWSGELFF	TGCGCCAGCAGTATAGGACTTTGGTCCGGGGAGCTGTTTTTT
few	TRBJ1-6	TRBD1	TRBV11-3	CASSSGQGRNSPLHF	TGTGCCAGCAGCTCGGGACAGGGGAGGAATTCACCCCTCCACTTT
-	TRBJ2-7	TRBD1	TRBV7-9	CASTGTETYEQYF	TGTGCCAGTACCGGGACAGAGACCTACGAGCAGTACTTC
-	TRBJ1-1	TRBD1	TRBV5-6	CASSLAGTGSTEAFF	TGTGCCAGCAGCTTGGCTGGGACAGGGAGTACTGAAGCTTTCTTT
-	TRBJ1-2	-	TRBV6-1	CASSELEGQGSYGYTF	TGTGCCAGCAGTGAACTGGAGGGGCAGGGTAGCTATGGCTACACCTTC
-	TRBJ2-7	-	TRBV5-1	CASSLGSDSPYEQYF	TGCGCCAGCAGCTTGGGGTCGGACAGCCCCTACGAGCAGTACTTC
-	TRBJ1-2	TRBD1	TRBV9	CASSVGPGQGNYGYTF	TGTGCCAGCAGCGTAGGGCCGGGACAGGGTAACTATGGCTACACCTTC
-	TRBJ1-2	-	TRBV30	CAWNQGRDGYTF	TGTGCCTGGAACCAGGGAAGGGATGGCTACACCTTC
-	TRBJ2-5	TRBD1	TRBV9	CASSAGQGAETQYF	TGTGCCAGCAGCGCGGGACAGGGGGCGGAGACCCAGTACTTC
few	TRBJ2-7	TRBD1	TRBV6-6	CASSWGQTYEQYF	TGTGCCAGCAGTTGGGGACAGACCTACGAGCAGTACTTC
-	TRBJ2-3	TRBD2	TRBV5-4	CASSFGGTSTDTQYF	TGTGCCAGCAGCTTCGGGGGGACTAGCACAGATACGCAGTATTTT
-	TRBJ2-7	TRBD2	TRBV5-4	CASSKTSGASYEQYF	TGTGCCAGCAGCAAGACTAGCGGGGCCTCCTACGAGCAGTACTTC
once	TRBJ2-7	TRBD1	TRBV5-1	CASSLDSGGLSYEQYF	TGCGCCAGCAGCTTGGATTCAGGGGGCCTCTCCTACGAGCAGTACTTC
once	TRBJ1-2	-	TRBV18	CASSPAGEANYGYTF	TGTGCCAGCTCACCAGCGGGGGAAGCTAACTATGGCTACACCTTC
-	TRBJ2-2	TRBD2	TRBV5-6	CASSELSGGALTGELFF	TGTGCCAGCAGCGAACTTAGCGGGGGGGCGTTGACCGGGGAGCTGTTTTTT
-	TRBJ1-2	-	TRBV5-1	CASSLALQGFYGYTF	TGCGCCAGCAGCTTGGCCCTACAGGGTTTCTATGGCTACACCTTC
-	TRBJ1-5	TRBD1	TRBV27	CASRPRQGGTPQHF	TGTGCCAGCAGACCTAGACAGGGCGGAACGCCCCAGCATTTT
-	TRBJ1-6	-	TRBV28	CASRVGGGDSPLHF	TGTGCCAGCAGGGTCGGGGGAGGGGATTCACCCCTCCACTTT
-	TRBJ2-1	-	TRBV5-1	CASSSNTGWDNEQFF	TGCGCCAGCAGCTCAAATACGGGGTGGGACAATGAGCAGTTCTTC
-	TRBJ2-7	-	TRBV28	CASTGVIEQYF	TGTGCCAGCACTGGAGTAATCGAGCAGTACTTC
-	TRBJ1-2	-	TRBV28	CASIGDSYGYTF	TGTGCCAGCATCGGGGACTCCTATGGCTACACCTTC
-	TRBJ1-6	TRBD1	TRBV5-1	CASSYNKLTGVGDSPLHF	TGCGCCAGCAGCTACAACAAACTAACAGGGGTCGGGGATTCACCCCTCCACTTT
-	TRBJ1-1	-	TRBV6-5	CASRSDWNTEAFF	TGTGCCAGCAGGTCAGACTGGAACACTGAAGCTTTCTTT
once	TRBJ1-3	-	TRBV7-2	CASSLAFSGNTIYF	TGTGCCAGCAGCTTAGCCTTCTCTGGAAACACCATATATTTT
-	TRBJ2-7	TRBD2	TRBV6-1	CASSGGVGIYEQYF	TGTGCCAGCAGCGGGGGGGTAGGGATCTACGAGCAGTACTTC
once	TRBJ2-7	-	TRBV6-5	CASTSYSASYEQYF	TGTGCCAGCACGTCGTACAGTGCCTCCTACGAGCAGTACTTC
-	TRBJ2-1	-	TRBV18	CASSPFISPPSEEFF	TGTGCCAGCTCACCTTTCATATCTCCCCCATCCGAGGAGTTCTTC
-	TRBJ1-5	-	TRBV6-6	CASSYRQDNQPQHF	TGTGCCAGCAGTTATAGGCAGGACAATCAGCCCCAGCATTTT
few	TRBJ2-3	TRBD2	TRBV5-1	CASSVTSGGLEDTQYF	TGCGCCAGCAGCGTAACTAGCGGGGGGTTGGAAGATACGCAGTATTTT
-	TRBJ2-7	TRBD2	TRBV19	CASSLRGAGDEQYF	TGTGCCAGTAGTCTGCGGGGGGCCGGCGACGAGCAGTACTTC